The clone carrying this TCR beta chain was counted once. Its matching antigen is unknown. Trimming left V 5 bases short and J 2 bases short, with 7 bases between. CDR3 size: 13 residues. Germline CDR1 SGHVS, CDR2 FQNEAQ. The record originates from a study of T cell repertoires and HLA-DP antigens. Turning to the study itself: Alloreactive CD4+ T cells targeted HLA-DP on transduced HeLa. Average DNA input: approximately 220 ng for CD137+CD4+ sorts, 900 to 1,500 ng pre-culture.

The primer mix covered 54 TRBV segments and 13 TRBJ segments. For pre-culture CD4+ samples, the target was approximately 220,000 T cell genomes. Repertoires were generated with immunoSEQ multiplex PCR, while TCRdb's copy carries only in-frame clones and drops some. The data contain approximately 73,000 clones, around 80% of them seen just once; the ten biggest clones take up roughly 1.5%. The clonotype comes from a man aged 55 to 69 in good health and CMV-seronegative. Sequenced: CD4+ T cells from PBMCs. The rearrangement joins TRBV7-8 to TRBJ1-5; the D gene is possibly TRBD1 (5 bases). The CDR3 nucleotides are TGTGCCAGCAGCCCGGGGGGCAATCAGCCCCAGCATTTT. This gives the protein CASSPGGNQPQHF.